This TCR beta chain is from a study of post-analysis software for immune sequencing data. Unique molecular identifiers were carried by the TCR beta cDNA libraries. TCRdb fed the PCR reads into MiXCR, producing one record per CDR3 protein. The sample lists 820,000 or so distinct CDR3 sequences; roughly half were seen once. Findings of the study overall: People with multiple sclerosis had a significantly lower normalized Chao1 diversity than controls did. Patients carried a few TRBV segments more frequently than controls did, and TRBV5-6, TRBV5-1 and TRBV20-1 were among them.

The CDR3 is 15 residues long. Worth noting for this clonotype: Its antigen is undetermined.

V usage is TRBV12-2 and J usage is TRBJ2-3. TRBV12-2 is assigned pseudogene status. The source of this sequence is a girl aged 10 to 17 with multiple sclerosis. The sample taken for sequencing was blood. The CDR3 sequence is CASRYHLACGLTQYF. The CDR3 DNA reads as TGTGCAAGTCGCTACCACTTAGCTTGTGGCCTTACGCAGTATTTT.